A single sample gave rise to the 6 T cell receptor beta chains below, sequenced in a study of technical replicates of blood from several donors. Measured with immunoSEQ multiplex PCR; TCRdb has only the in-frame clones, and not every one. The table records about 81,000 clones, nearly 97% of them present only once. The sample consisted of T cells isolated from PBMCs. These receptors originate from a human donor in good health.

V is TRBV6-5 and J is TRBJ2-7; D remains unclear. CDR3 size: 15 residues. Germline lookup yields CDR1 MNHEY and CDR2 SVGAGI. Trimming shortened V by 0 bases and J by 1 base, and 10 bases separated the two germline ends. The CDR3 bases are TGTGCCAGCAGTTACTCGAACAGAGATTCCTACGAGCAGTACTTC. Encoded protein: CASSYSNRDSYEQYF.

The chain combines TRBV15 with TRBJ1-1, with D tentatively TRBD1 (5 bases). Trimming took off 0 bases at V and 1 base at J, with 9 bases between the two ends. Germline values: CDR1 LNHNV, CDR2 YYDKDF (reference sequence). The CDR3 is 15 residues long. As DNA, the CDR3 is TGTGCCACCAGCAGAGATCGGGGGGGGAACACTGAAGCTTTCTTT. Translated: CATSRDRGGNTEAFF.

V gene TRBV7-9 combines with J gene TRBJ2-7; TRBD2 might be the D (6 bases). The CDR3 has 16 residues. Germline V gene data show CDR1 as SEHNR and CDR2 as FQNEAQ (reference sequence). Trimming removed 4 bases from V and 4 bases from J, with 20 bases in between. CDR3 DNA sequence: TGTGCCAGCAGCTCCCGTGGCGGGAAGGAGGTTTACGAGCAGTACTTC. It yields the protein CASSSRGGKEVYEQYF.

The chain combines TRBV12-2 with TRBJ2-7; whether TRBD2, the table's D call, matches the DNA was not checked. TRBV12-2 corresponds to a pseudogene. This CDR3 has 13 residues. The CDR3 nucleotides read TGTGCAAGTCGCTTACGGGGGAGAAACGAGCAGTACTTC. Translated, it gives CASRLRGRNEQYF.

The CDR3 bases are TGTGCCAGCAGCCAAGATCCTTCAGGGCCCAGGCAGTACTTC. Translated, it gives CASSQDPSGPRQYF. The chain employs TRBV14 and TRBJ2-7; D may be TRBD1 (5 bases). Germline V gives CDR1 SGHDN, CDR2 FVKESK. V was pared by 0 bases and J by 9 bases, with 15 bases between. The CDR3 has 14 residues.

This clone was counted once. The chain employs TRBV27 and TRBJ2-6; 7 bases are shared with TRBD1. Germline V CDR1 and CDR2: MNHEY, SMNVEV (reference sequence). The trim removed 6 bases at V and 2 bases at J, leaving 13 bases unmatched. The CDR3 sequence is 18 residues long. This CDR3 reads CASSPDPRGLTGANVLTF. The CDR3 DNA is TGTGCCAGCAGCCCCGACCCTAGGGGGCTAACTGGGGCCAACGTCCTGACTTTC.